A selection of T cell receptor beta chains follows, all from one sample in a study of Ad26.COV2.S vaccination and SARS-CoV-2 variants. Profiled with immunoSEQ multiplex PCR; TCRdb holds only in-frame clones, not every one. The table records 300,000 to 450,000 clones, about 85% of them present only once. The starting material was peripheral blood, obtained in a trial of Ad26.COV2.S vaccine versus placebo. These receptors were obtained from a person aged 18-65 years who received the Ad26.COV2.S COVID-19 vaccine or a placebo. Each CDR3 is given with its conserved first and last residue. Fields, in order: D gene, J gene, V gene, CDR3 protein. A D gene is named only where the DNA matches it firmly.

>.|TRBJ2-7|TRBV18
CASSPPKARAPTSYEQYF
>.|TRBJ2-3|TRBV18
CASSLLGTNDADTQYF
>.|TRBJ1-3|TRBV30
CAWSVILSGNTIYF
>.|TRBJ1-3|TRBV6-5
CASSYNRVGGNTIYF
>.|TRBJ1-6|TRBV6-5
CASSYDLVPNSPLHF
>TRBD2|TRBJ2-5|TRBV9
CASSVLAGEVETQYF
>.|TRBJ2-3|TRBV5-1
CASSIGRGAITDTQYF
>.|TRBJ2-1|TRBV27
CASSAYGVNEQFF
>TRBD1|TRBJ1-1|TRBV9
CASSVSSFGQGEAFF
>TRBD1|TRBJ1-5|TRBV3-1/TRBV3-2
CASSPLYIGKQGTGPQPQHF
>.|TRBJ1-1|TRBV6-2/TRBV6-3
CASSYSIRGGTEAFF